The 27 T cell receptor beta chains presented below share a single source sample, sequenced in a study of T cells in localized non-small cell lung cancer. Assay: immunoSEQ multiplex PCR; the TCRdb copy retains only in-frame clones and omits some. The sample carries 4,600 or so clones, approximately 30% recorded once. The starting material was lung tumor tissue, obtained before any cancer treatment. Receptors were obtained from a man between 40 and 70 years old with stage III squamous cell lung carcinoma.

Ten or more counts support this clone. This rearrangement joins TRBV9 to TRBJ2-7; the D is unclear. Germline V lookup: CDR1 SGDLS, CDR2 YYNGEE. The CDR3 covers 14 residues. Trimming removed 5 bases from V and 0 bases from J, with 12 bases in between. The chain's CDR3 is CASRTLDDSYEQYF. DNA for the CDR3: TGTGCCAGCAGGACCCTGGACGACTCCTACGAGCAGTACTTC.

This clone showed up just a few times. The chain uses TRBV9 and TRBJ2-7; no firm D call. The CDR3 covers 13 residues. The V and J ends lost 5 bases and 3 bases respectively, with 12 bases between them. CDR1 is SGDLS and CDR2 is YYNGEE in the germline V gene. The CDR3 region has the DNA TGTGCCAGCAGGGATGACACGGTCTACGAGCAGTACTTC. The encoded protein is CASRDDTVYEQYF. The variable domain in full, completed from reference TRBV9 and TRBJ2-7, reads DSGVTQTPKHLITATGQRVTLRCSPRSGDLSVYWYQQSLDQGLQFLIQYYNGEERAKGNILERFSAQQFPDLHSELNLSSLELGDSALYFCASRDDTVYEQYFGPGTRLTVT.

In its sample, this clone was seen a few times. One end of the junction is discordant with germline, which a read error may explain. The V and J genes are TRBV6-8 and TRBJ2-5; TRBD2 matches 13 bases. The CDR3 contains 16 residues. CDR1 is MNHGY, CDR2 SAAAGT, per germline. CDR3 coding DNA: TGTGCCATCAGTGGGAGGACTAGCGGGGGTGCAGAGACCCAGTACTTC. Encoded protein: CAISGRTSGGAETQYF.

This chain connects TRBV6-8 to TRBJ1-2, with D perhaps TRBD1 (5 bases). Trimming shortened V by 8 bases and J by 6 bases, and 19 bases separated the two germline ends. CDR1 is MNHGY and CDR2 is SAAAGT in the germline V gene. The CDR3 is 14 amino acids. CDR3 sequence (DNA): TGTGCCAGCCGGGTGGGGGTGGGGGGAGATGGCTACACCTTC. Protein sequence: CASRVGVGGDGYTF.

The chain links TRBV29-1 to TRBJ2-5; D call uncertain. CDR1 is SQVTM and CDR2 is ANQGSEA in the germline V gene. This CDR3 region has 12 residues. Trimming pared 4 bases from V and 1 base from J, leaving 7 bases between. DNA of the CDR3: TGCAGCGTTGTGGCGCTCCAAGAGACCCAGTACTTC. Translated: CSVVALQETQYF. The variable domain in full, completed from reference TRBV29-1 and TRBJ2-5, reads SAVISQKPSRDICQRGTSLTIQCQVDSQVTMMFWYRQQPGQSLTLIATANQGSEATYESGFVIDKFPISRPNLTFSTLTVSNMSPEDSSIYLCSVVALQETQYFGPGTRLLVL.

The gene calls are TRBV6-8 and TRBJ1-5; perhaps TRBD1 as D (5 bases). Trimming took 10 bases from V and 0 from J, leaving 16 bases between them. Germline V gene lookup returns CDR1 MNHGY and CDR2 SAAAGT. The CDR3 length is 15 residues. The CDR3 DNA reads TGTGCCATCAGCGCGGGGGGGGATAGCAATCAGCCCCAGCATTTT. This sequence encodes CAISAGGDSNQPQHF.

V is TRBV6-8 and J is TRBJ1-4; D might be TRBD1 (6 bases). The CDR3 is 15 residues long. The V and J ends lost 6 bases and 4 bases respectively, with 15 bases between them. Germline V CDR1 and CDR2: MNHGY, SAAAGT. The CDR3 bases are TGTGCCAGCAGCCTAAACAGGGCCCTTAATGAAAAACTGTTTTTT. It yields the protein CASSLNRALNEKLFF.

V is TRBV18 and J is TRBJ2-1; D is possibly TRBD2 (6 bases). CDR1 KGHSH and CDR2 LQKENI come from the germline V gene. This CDR3 contains 17 residues. The germline V and J ends were trimmed by 2 bases and 4 bases, with 18 bases remaining between them. For the CDR3, the DNA is TGTGCCAGCTCACCATGGGACGGGGGTAATTTATACAATGAGCAGTTCTTC. Its protein product is CASSPWDGGNLYNEQFF.

This sequence joins TRBV19 and TRBJ2-4, with a tentative D call TRBD1 (5 bases). Trimming took 4 bases from V and 4 from J, leaving 17 bases between them. This CDR3 region has 16 residues. CDR1 and CDR2 (germline): LNHDA, SQIVND (reference sequence). CDR3 in DNA: TGTGCCAGTAGTAAACTCCCGACAGAACAAAAAAACATTCAGTACTTC. This sequence encodes CASSKLPTEQKNIQYF.

This clone was picked up a small number of times. This chain joins TRBV12-2 and TRBJ2-7; the table's D gene call, TRBD1, was not cross checked with the DNA. TRBV12-2 is designated a pseudogene. This CDR3 is built from 17 residues. This CDR3 is CASRSMGIQGRTYEQYF. The CDR3 coding sequence is TGTGCAAGTCGCTCGATGGGAATACAGGGTCGGACCTACGAGCAGTACTTC.

This clone has just a few counts. The rearrangement joins TRBV9 to TRBJ1-6; no clear D. Germline-derived CDR1 and CDR2 are SGDLS and YYNGEE. The CDR3 runs 14 residues. The germline V and J ends were trimmed by 4 bases and 8 bases, with 13 bases remaining between them. CDR3 bases: TGTGCCAGCAGCCCTACAGAAACCTATTCACCCCTCCACTTT. Encoded protein: CASSPTETYSPLHF.

There are a few counts of this clone. V and J are TRBV6-8 and TRBJ2-7; TRBD1 matches at 9 bases. The CDR3 spans 14 residues. Per germline, CDR1 MNHGY and CDR2 SAAAGT. Trimming removed 11 bases from V and 2 bases from J; junction bases left unmatched: 10. The CDR3 DNA reads TGTGCCGTGGAACCGGGACAGGGTGCCTACGAGCAGTACTTC. This translates into CAVEPGQGAYEQYF.

The V and J genes are TRBV6-8 and TRBJ2-1; D may match TRBD1 or TRBD2 (5 bases each). CDR3 length: 12 residues. CDR1 and CDR2 (germline): MNHGY, SAAAGT. V was cut by 4 bases and J by 15 bases, with 16 bases left in between. The CDR3 bases are TGTGCCAGCAGTTGGGACCCCAATTTTCCGTTCTTC. Translation gives CASSWDPNFPFF.

A few counts support this clone. V gene TRBV6-8 combines with J gene TRBJ1-3; D uncertain. The CDR3 covers 12 residues. Germline V gene lookup returns CDR1 MNHGY and CDR2 SAAAGT. V was shortened by 4 bases and J by 8 bases, with 9 bases between the two germline ends. CDR3 sequence reads: CASSSPRDTIYF. CDR3 sequence (DNA): TGTGCCAGCAGTTCCCCCCGGGACACCATATATTTT.

The CDR3 region is CASSRGAASYEQYF. CDR3 DNA sequence: TGTGCCAGTAGTAGGGGAGCGGCGTCCTACGAGCAGTACTTC. The chain carries TRBV19 and TRBJ2-7; TRBD2 might be the D (5 bases). The CDR3 length is 14 residues. V was cut by 4 bases and J by 1 base, with 11 bases left in between. Germline V CDR1 and CDR2: LNHDA, SQIVND (reference sequence).

This clone is judged medium-sized. The gene calls are TRBV4-1 and TRBJ1-4; D possibly corresponds to TRBD1 (6 bases). The CDR3 consists of 14 residues. The V end lost 4 bases, the J end lost 7 bases, and 13 bases lay between the germline ends. CDR1 MGHRA and CDR2 YSYEKL come from the germline V gene. The CDR3, as DNA: TGCGCCAGCAGCCCCGGACAGAGACTTGAAAAACTGTTTTTT. Protein sequence: CASSPGQRLEKLFF.

The chain uses TRBV11-3 and TRBJ2-5, with TRBD1 matching 7 bases. CDR3 length: 15 amino acids. CDR1 is SGHNT and CDR2 is YENEEA in the germline V gene. V lost 2 bases and J lost 2; bases outside the gene matches: 5. The CDR3 region has the DNA TGTGCCAGCAGCTTATATGGGACAGTTCAAGAGACCCAGTACTTC. Translation gives CASSLYGTVQETQYF.

Regarding this clone: A junction end diverges from the germline sequence, so it may reflect a read error. The V and J genes are TRBV30 and TRBJ1-3; D unclear. Per germline, CDR1 GTSNPN and CDR2 SVGIG (reference sequence). There are 14 residues in the CDR3. CDR3 nucleotide sequence: TGTGTCTGGAACAGACTGGAATCTGGAAACACCATATATTTT. It translates to CVWNRLESGNTIYF.

This clone was seen more than once but under ten times. The CDR3, as DNA: TGTGCCAGCAGCCCGTCGCTCAATCAGCCCCAGCATTTT. It yields the protein CASSPSLNQPQHF. V usage is TRBV16 and J usage is TRBJ1-5; no definite D call. Trimming pared 4 bases from V and 3 bases from J, leaving 7 bases between. The germline V gene encodes CDR1 KGHSY and CDR2 FQNENV. The CDR3 is 13 amino acids.

The V and J genes are TRBV29-1 and TRBJ1-5; D gene ambiguous. CDR3 length: 14 amino acids. With 2 bases removed from V and 0 bases from J, the gap between germline ends came to 8 bases. Looked up from germline, CDR1 is SQVTM and CDR2 is ANQGSEA. The CDR3 spells CSVETGNSNQPQHF. The DNA of the CDR3 is TGCAGCGTTGAAACCGGGAATAGCAATCAGCCCCAGCATTTT.

The rearrangement links TRBV19 to TRBJ1-5, with unresolved D. This CDR3 is 13 amino acids long. Germline values: CDR1 LNHDA, CDR2 SQIVND (reference sequence). V gave up 6 bases and J gave up 6 bases, with 12 bases separating them. The CDR3 loop is CASSALGGQPQHF. The CDR3, as DNA: TGTGCCAGTAGCGCCTTGGGCGGTCAGCCCCAGCATTTT.

The chain joins TRBV9 to TRBJ2-2, with 7 bases that match TRBD1. Germline V gene sequence: CDR1 SGDLS, CDR2 YYNGEE. Trimming at V came to 0 bases and at J to 4 bases, leaving 12 bases not matched to a gene. CDR3 length equals 18 residues. The CDR3 bases are TGTGCCAGCAGCGTAGGGGTAGGACAGGAGACAATCACCGGGGAGCTGTTTTTT. Protein product: CASSVGVGQETITGELFF.

The rearrangement links TRBV18 to TRBJ2-2, with 9 bases identical to TRBD1. V dropped 1 base and J dropped 6; count of bases not matched to a gene: 3. The CDR3 runs to 15 residues. Germline V gene lookup returns CDR1 KGHSH and CDR2 LQKENI. The chain's CDR3 is CASSPRDREAGELFF. In nucleotides, the CDR3 is TGTGCCAGCTCACCACGGGACAGGGAGGCCGGGGAGCTGTTTTTT.

This clone is medium-sized in the sample. The J gene is TRBJ1-6, the V gene TRBV6-8, with a tentative D call TRBD1 (6 bases). Germline CDR1 reads MNHGY; CDR2 reads SAAAGT. The CDR3 loop spans 15 amino acids. V was shortened by 4 bases and J by 10 bases, with 17 bases between the two germline ends. CDR3 sequence (DNA): TGTGCCAGCAGTTCGTGGGACATAGAAGGGTCACCCCTCCACTTT. It yields the protein CASSSWDIEGSPLHF.

This sequence joins TRBV12-2 and TRBJ1-6. TRBV12-2 is reported as a pseudogene. The CDR3 is 17 residues long. CDR3: CASRLAYSGTYNSPLHF. The CDR3 DNA follows: TGTGCAAGTCGCTTAGCCTACAGCGGCACCTATAATTCACCCCTCCACTTT.

This clone was counted a few times. The V call is TRBV6-8, the J call TRBJ1-2, with D tentatively TRBD1 (5 bases). The CDR3 covers 13 residues. Trimming took off 2 bases at V and 6 bases at J, with 10 bases between the two ends. Per germline, CDR1 MNHGY and CDR2 SAAAGT. CDR3 sequence (DNA): TGTGCCAGCAGTTACATCGACAGTCATGGCTACACCTTC. Translation: CASSYIDSHGYTF.

This clone qualifies as medium-sized. The chain joins TRBV6-1 to TRBJ2-1; 11 bases match TRBD1. V dropped 1 base and J dropped 2; count of bases not matched to a gene: 1. CDR1 and CDR2 from the germline V gene are MNHNS and SASEGT. CDR3 length: 16 residues. The CDR3 sequence: CASSEGTGGAYNEQFF. The CDR3, as DNA: TGTGCCAGCAGTGAAGGGACAGGGGGCGCCTACAATGAGCAGTTCTTC.